The T cell receptor (beta chain) under discussion was sequenced for a study of cytomegalovirus exposure and HLA in healthy donors. Findings of the study overall: Diagnosis of cytomegalovirus status made by the classifier reportedly showed high specificity and sensitivity.

Trimming pared 3 bases from V and 6 bases from J, leaving 6 bases between. The CDR3 sequence is 12 residues long. In germline, CDR1 is LNHNV, CDR2 YYDKDF (reference sequence). Both 60 Vbeta primers and 13 Jbeta primers went into the PCR. The repertoire was sequenced with immunoSEQ multiplex PCR; TCRdb's copy has only in-frame clones and lacks some. This sample has under 150,000 clones, with roughly 82% found just once. Concerning this clone: Its matching antigen is unknown.

Material: PBMCs. This receptor was taken from a male donor in good health and CMV-seropositive. V is TRBV15 and J is TRBJ1-5; tentatively, D is TRBD1 (5 bases). CDR3: CATSRGGQPQHF. In DNA form, the CDR3 reads TGTGCCACCAGCAGGGGGGGTCAGCCCCAGCATTTT. Together with reference TRBV15 and TRBJ1-5, the CDR3 gives the full variable domain: DAMVIQNPRYQVTQFGKPVTLSCSQTLNHNVMYWYQQKSSQAPKLLFHYYDKDFNNEADTPDNFQSRRPNTSFCFLDIRSPGLGDTAMYLCATSRGGQPQHFGDGTRLSIL.